Included here is one TCR beta chain sequence, with context. Its specificity is not known. Only one heparinised blood draw was taken per donor, and its volume averaged around 110 mL. These data come from a study of beta chain features in type 1 diabetes. At the level of the study: Patients and healthy donors were similar in age, gender and cell yields.

TCRB transcripts that were expressed got sequenced, as all of the isolated RNA had been reverse transcribed. The data were produced by immunoSEQ multiplex PCR, yet TCRdb's version contains in-frame clones alone and is incomplete. Among about 99,000 clones listed, roughly 28% were seen once. The CDR3 has 15 residues. V lost 1 base and J lost 3, with 10 bases in between. Germline assignment: CDR1 SGHTA and CDR2 FQGNSA. Study findings and constraints: There was a moderate but significant shortening of TCRB CDR3s in all four CD4+ subsets of Type 1 diabetes patients. Researchers could not determine here whether HLA type influences TCRB rearrangement.

This TCR came from a woman aged 18-29 years with type 1 diabetes. The sequenced sample was central memory CD4+ T cells from blood. The chain couples TRBV7-2 to TRBJ1-5; D remains unclear. The CDR3 nucleotides are TGTGCCAGCAGCTTAGTAAGTCAGATCAATCAGCCCCAGCATTTT. Translating it yields CASSLVSQINQPQHF. The whole variable domain, remainder taken from reference TRBV7-2 and TRBJ1-5, is GAGVSQSPSNKVTEKGKDVELRCDPISGHTALYWYRQSLGQGLEFLIYFQGNSAPDKSGLPSDRFSAERTGGSVSTLTIQRTQQEDSAVYLCASSLVSQINQPQHFGDGTRLSIL.